A selection of T cell receptor beta chains follows, all from one sample in a study of blood T cells in healthy people across ages. Via MiXCR, TCRdb re-called the 5' RACE reads, giving one row per CDR3 protein. Of about 1,000,000 distinct CDR3 sequences listed, under 45% are singletons. Sequencing was carried out using blood. The receptors shown here come from a woman aged 60 to 75 in good health. Each CDR3 is given with its conserved first and last residue. The order of the fields is V gene, clone size, D gene, J gene, CDR3 protein, CDR3 DNA. D genes are given only for firm matches. For some rows the clone size is stated as once, few or many, or as a class when expanded; others skip it.

>TRBV20-1|few|.|TRBJ2-3
CSARGAGEVPGGRKVTQYF
TGCAGTGCTAGAGGAGCGGGTGAGGTCCCCGGGGGTCGGAAGGTTACGCAGTATTTT
>TRBV29-1|.|.|TRBJ2-2
CSVGRLANTGELFF
TGCAGCGTCGGGAGACTAGCGAACACCGGGGAGCTGTTTTTT
>TRBV4-2|.|TRBD2|TRBJ2-1
CASSLGMTSGGLEQFF
TGTGCCAGCAGCCTTGGTATGACTAGCGGGGGTTTAGAGCAGTTCTTC
>TRBV4-2|few|TRBD2|TRBJ2-1
CASSQEITGGRFEQFF
TGTGCCAGCAGCCAAGAGATTACGGGAGGTAGGTTTGAGCAGTTCTTC
>TRBV27|.|.|TRBJ2-5
CASSRRARSETQYF
TGTGCCAGCAGCCGTAGGGCTAGATCGGAGACCCAGTACTTC
>TRBV5-1|few|.|TRBJ2-7
CASSMNLATEQYF
TGCGCCAGCAGCATGAACCTAGCGACCGAGCAGTACTTC
>TRBV5-1|.|.|TRBJ2-5
CASSNGRGSLETQYF
TGCGCCAGCAGTAATGGACGGGGGTCGTTGGAGACCCAGTACTTC
>TRBV7-2|few|TRBD2|TRBJ2-3
CASSLVRTSGRRTTDTQYF
TGTGCCAGCAGCTTAGTGAGGACTAGCGGGAGGAGAACCACAGATACGCAGTATTTT
>TRBV5-6|few|TRBD1|TRBJ2-7
CASSHTGTGVYEQYF
TGTGCCAGCAGCCACACCGGGACAGGAGTCTACGAGCAGTACTTC
>TRBV10-3|many|.|TRBJ2-4
CAISPGFPQNIQYF
TGTGCCATCAGTCCAGGGTTCCCCCAAAACATTCAGTACTTC
>TRBV4-2|many|.|TRBJ2-5
CASSQGNRQETQYF
TGTGCCAGCAGCCAAGGGAACAGACAAGAGACCCAGTACTTC
>TRBV27|once|.|TRBJ2-7
CASRPRIGTYEQYF
TGTGCCAGCAGGCCCCGTATAGGAACCTACGAGCAGTACTTC
>TRBV21-1|few|.|TRBJ2-7
CASSKSRRDDEQYF
TGTGCCAGCAGCAAATCAAGGAGAGACGACGAGCAGTACTTC
>TRBV27|.|.|TRBJ2-7
CTSSPRLDPYEQYF
TGCACCAGCAGTCCCCGACTAGACCCCTACGAGCAGTACTTC
>TRBV14|.|TRBD2|TRBJ2-1
CASSQDPRLAGGPEEQFF
TGTGCCAGCAGCCAAGATCCCAGACTAGCGGGAGGGCCAGAGGAGCAGTTCTTC
>TRBV9|.|TRBD2|TRBJ2-1
CASSSGLASTTRQFF
TGTGCCAGCAGCTCGGGACTAGCGTCTACGACGCGGCAGTTCTTC
>TRBV6-1|.|TRBD1|TRBJ1-1
CASSTAGQGGTEAFF
TGTGCCAGCAGTACCGCCGGACAGGGCGGGACTGAAGCTTTCTTT
>TRBV7-6|.|TRBD1|TRBJ1-5
CASSLGTGRDQPQHF
TGTGCCAGCAGCTTAGGGACAGGGAGGGATCAGCCCCAGCATTTT
>TRBV2|few|.|TRBJ2-3
CASSEATGRDTQYF
TGTGCCAGCAGTGAAGCGACCGGGAGAGATACGCAGTATTTT
>TRBV7-2|.|.|TRBJ1-6
CASSLVGWGNSPLHF
TGTGCCAGCAGCTTAGTAGGGTGGGGTAATTCACCCCTCCACTTT
>TRBV3-1|.|.|TRBJ2-6
CASSLRGKSSSGANVLTF
TGTGCCAGCAGCCTCCGCGGGAAGTCGAGCTCTGGGGCCAACGTCCTGACTTTC
>TRBV12-3/TRBV12-4|.|.|TRBJ2-3
CASSSLQGKDTQYF
TGTGCCAGCAGTTCCCTCCAGGGGAAAGATACGCAGTATTTT
>TRBV27|many|TRBD2|TRBJ2-7
CASSLVYPVAGAPYEQYF
TGTGCCAGCAGTTTGGTTTATCCTGTAGCGGGAGCCCCCTACGAGCAGTACTTC
>TRBV25-1|.|.|TRBJ2-7
CASKGDRTTTSYEQYF
TGTGCCAGCAAGGGAGACAGGACGACTACGTCCTACGAGCAGTACTTC
>TRBV20-1|few|TRBD2|TRBJ2-1
CSAETSGSRYEQFF
TGCAGTGCTGAGACTAGCGGGAGTCGATATGAGCAGTTCTTC
>TRBV3-1|few|.|TRBJ2-1
CASSPNDGNEQFF
TGTGCCAGCAGCCCCAACGACGGTAATGAGCAGTTCTTC
>TRBV29-1|.|.|TRBJ2-3
CSVLKGEGPDTQYF
TGCAGCGTTCTAAAGGGGGAGGGTCCAGATACGCAGTATTTT
>TRBV6-2/TRBV6-3|once|TRBD2|TRBJ2-2
CASSYFLAGGPATGELFF
TGTGCCAGCAGTTACTTTTTAGCGGGAGGGCCCGCCACCGGGGAGCTGTTTTTT
>TRBV20-1|few|.|TRBJ2-5
CSAKGQLGKTQYF
TGCAGTGCTAAGGGACAACTAGGCAAGACCCAGTACTTC
>TRBV7-6|.|TRBD1|TRBJ1-2
CASSMTGGGFYGYTF
TGTGCCAGCAGCATGACAGGGGGCGGTTTCTATGGCTACACCTTC
>TRBV28|.|.|TRBJ2-3
CASRGKDTQYF
TGTGCCTCCCGAGGGAAAGATACGCAGTATTTT
>TRBV29-1|many|.|TRBJ1-2
CSVEDPRGSYGYTF
TGCAGCGTTGAAGATCCGCGGGGCAGCTATGGCTACACCTTC
>TRBV12-3/TRBV12-4|.|.|TRBJ1-1
CASSFIQNTEAFF
TGTGCCAGCAGTTTTATCCAGAACACTGAAGCTTTCTTT
>TRBV27|.|.|TRBJ2-1
CASSLIQGINEQFF
TGTGCCAGCAGTTTAATACAGGGTATTAATGAGCAGTTCTTC
>TRBV7-2|few|.|TRBJ1-5
CASTPGKNQPQHF
TGTGCCAGCACCCCTGGTAAGAATCAGCCCCAGCATTTT
>TRBV28|few|TRBD1|TRBJ2-2
CASSSPRGTAAAGELFF
TGTGCCAGCAGCAGCCCCCGTGGGACAGCGGCAGCCGGGGAGCTGTTTTTT
>TRBV5-1|.|.|TRBJ2-7
CASSSGRTTYEQYF
TGCGCCAGCAGCTCCGGACGTACAACCTACGAGCAGTACTTC
>TRBV5-1|.|TRBD1|TRBJ2-5
CASSEGQSQETQYF
TGCGCCAGCAGCGAGGGACAGAGTCAAGAGACCCAGTACTTC
>TRBV7-9|many|.|TRBJ1-2
CASSPLGRGDGYTF
TGTGCCAGCAGCCCGCTCGGACGGGGCGATGGCTACACCTTC
>TRBV3-1|.|.|TRBJ2-5
CASSQDFRDLQETQYF
TGTGCCAGCAGCCAAGATTTCAGGGACCTACAAGAGACCCAGTACTTC
>TRBV4-1|.|.|TRBJ1-2
CASSVDRYGYTF
TGCGCCAGCAGCGTAGACCGCTATGGCTACACCTTC
>TRBV2|.|.|TRBJ2-1
CASTTSFDRSYNEQFF
TGTGCCAGCACGACATCGTTTGACAGGTCCTACAATGAGCAGTTCTTC
>TRBV11-3|few|TRBD2|TRBJ2-1
CASSLLPGTSGTKPHNEQFF
TGTGCCAGCAGCTTACTTCCCGGGACTAGCGGGACGAAGCCCCACAATGAGCAGTTCTTC
>TRBV20-1|.|TRBD2|TRBJ2-5
CSASRGILAAQETQYF
TGCAGTGCTAGCCGGGGGATACTAGCGGCTCAAGAGACCCAGTACTTC
>TRBV3-1|.|TRBD1|TRBJ1-2
CASSYPTGVGGYTF
TGTGCCAGCAGCTACCCGACAGGGGTTGGTGGCTACACCTTC
>TRBV29-1|few|.|TRBJ2-2
CSVHRATGELFF
TGCAGCGTACACAGGGCCACCGGGGAGCTGTTTTTT
>TRBV28|once|TRBD2|TRBJ2-5
CAGSSRLAGVGETQYF
TGTGCCGGCAGTTCGAGACTAGCGGGAGTCGGGGAGACCCAGTACTTC
>TRBV20-1|.|.|TRBJ2-7
CSARDPPDYEQYF
TGCAGTGCTAGAGATCCTCCGGACTACGAGCAGTACTTC
>TRBV9|.|TRBD2|TRBJ2-7
CASSVQGGSGYEQYF
TGTGCCAGCAGCGTCCAGGGAGGGAGCGGCTACGAGCAGTACTTC
>TRBV10-3|.|.|TRBJ2-2
CAISDGIQDNGELFF
TGTGCCATCAGTGACGGGATACAGGATAACGGGGAGCTGTTTTTT
>TRBV5-6|.|.|TRBJ1-2
CASSRKTSHGYTF
TGTGCCAGCAGCAGGAAGACCTCCCATGGCTACACCTTC
>TRBV12-3/TRBV12-4|few|.|TRBJ1-5
CASSLLGKGGQPQHF
TGTGCCAGCAGTTTACTGGGTAAGGGTGGTCAGCCCCAGCATTTT
>TRBV7-2|.|.|TRBJ1-5
CASSLGQASNQPQHF
TGTGCCAGCAGCTTAGGACAGGCGAGCAATCAGCCCCAGCATTTT
>TRBV29-1|.|TRBD1|TRBJ2-7
CSVEDLFGTGSYEQYF
TGCAGCGTTGAAGATCTTTTTGGGACAGGCTCCTACGAGCAGTACTTC
>TRBV6-2/TRBV6-3|once|TRBD2|TRBJ2-7
CASSYSEAGGSSYNEQYF
TGTGCCAGCAGTTACTCCGAAGCGGGAGGCAGCTCCTACAATGAGCAGTACTTC
>TRBV11-2|few|.|TRBJ1-4
CASSLGPGRSTNEKLFF
TGTGCCAGCAGCTTAGGCCCAGGCCGGTCAACTAATGAAAAACTGTTTTTT
>TRBV15|.|TRBD2|TRBJ2-7
CATSRASGSAYEQYF
TGTGCCACCAGCAGAGCCAGCGGGAGCGCATACGAGCAGTACTTC
>TRBV7-2|.|TRBD2|TRBJ2-3
CASSPGLAQYF
TGTGCCAGCAGCCCTGGACTAGCGCAGTATTTT
>TRBV9|.|TRBD2|TRBJ2-1
CASSPEGLVNNEQFF
TGTGCCAGCAGCCCAGAGGGACTAGTAAACAATGAGCAGTTCTTC